This T cell receptor beta chain was recovered during a study of neurological immune-mediated disorders. Overall study results and limits: None of the CDR3 amino acid sequences of expanded clones recurred across subjects, suggesting private repertoires in all groups.

cDNA synthesis was performed by 5'RACE with 10-nucleotide random UMIs. TCRdb redid the calling of the 5' RACE reads with MiXCR, one entry per CDR3 protein. The sample yields approximately 65,000 distinct CDR3 sequences, about 5% seen once. This clonotype has ten or more counts. Its specificity is unknown. V dropped 0 bases and J dropped 6; count of bases not matched to a gene: 7. CDR1 is DFQATT, CDR2 SNEGSKA, per germline (reference sequence). The CDR3 loop spans 15 amino acids. The rearrangement uses TRBV20-1 and TRBJ2-7; 11 bases are a match to TRBD1. Source material: PBMCs. The sequence was collected from a human donor with multiple sclerosis. The donor label of this sample is uncertain. In DNA form, the CDR3 reads TGCAGTGCTAGAGATCCTGGGACAGGGGGTCTCGAGCAGTACTTC. Its protein is CSARDPGTGGLEQYF.